This T cell receptor (beta chain) was captured by sequencing in a study of neurological immune-mediated disorders. The CDR3 loop spans 14 amino acids. The germline V and J ends were trimmed by 4 bases and 3 bases, with 13 bases remaining between them. Germline loops: CDR1 SGHRS, CDR2 YFSETQ. Notes on the study in general: No link was found between any clinical or MRI feature and the multiple sclerosis repertoire cluster. None of the CDR3 amino acid sequences found in expanded clones was shared across subjects. This suggests that the TCR-beta repertoires were private in all groups.

Unsorted libraries were prepared from 2 million PBMCs that had been stored at -80 C. The authors made cDNA by 5'RACE with 10-nucleotide random UMIs. TCRdb ran MiXCR on the 5' RACE reads and lists one entry per CDR3 protein. The sample lists about 52,000 distinct CDR3 sequences, roughly 3.5% seen once, with 1.6% in the top ten. In its sample, this clonotype was seen many times. The target antigen is unknown. The source material was PBMCs. The chain uses TRBV5-1 and TRBJ2-5, with D maybe TRBD2 (6 bases). The sequence came from a man aged 25 to 40 with multiple sclerosis. The CDR3 protein is CASSQEGFKETQYF. In DNA form, the CDR3 reads TGCGCCAGCAGCCAGGAGGGGTTCAAAGAGACCCAGTACTTC.